This T cell receptor (beta chain) stems from a study of blood T cell repertoires in COVID-19. Study information: Specimens from acute and convalescent COVID-19 originated in the United States, Italy and Spain. T cells, B-cell-depleted T cells, or PBMCs provided the cDNA or gDNA that served as material.

The J segment lost 9 bases and the V segment lost 6 bases, leaving 7 bases of the junction unmatched. CDR3 length equals 14 residues. Germline loops: CDR1 MDHEN, CDR2 SYDVKM. Authors' analysis steps: Nucleated cell number was recorded as an estimate derived from reference gene primer amplification. The data were produced by immunoSEQ multiplex PCR, yet TCRdb's version contains in-frame clones alone and is incomplete. The V and J calls and the clone size are those of that table, but D and trimming were determined from the DNA. The sample carries about 140,000 clones, 75% to 90% recorded once. The source material was peripheral blood. The receptor's source is a woman older than 75 with acute or convalescent COVID-19. This rearrangement joins TRBV28 to TRBJ1-6, with TRBD1 identical over 8 bases. This CDR3 reads CASSSGQGSSPLHF. CDR3 coding DNA: TGTGCCAGCAGCTCAGGACAGGGCAGTTCACCCCTCCACTTT.